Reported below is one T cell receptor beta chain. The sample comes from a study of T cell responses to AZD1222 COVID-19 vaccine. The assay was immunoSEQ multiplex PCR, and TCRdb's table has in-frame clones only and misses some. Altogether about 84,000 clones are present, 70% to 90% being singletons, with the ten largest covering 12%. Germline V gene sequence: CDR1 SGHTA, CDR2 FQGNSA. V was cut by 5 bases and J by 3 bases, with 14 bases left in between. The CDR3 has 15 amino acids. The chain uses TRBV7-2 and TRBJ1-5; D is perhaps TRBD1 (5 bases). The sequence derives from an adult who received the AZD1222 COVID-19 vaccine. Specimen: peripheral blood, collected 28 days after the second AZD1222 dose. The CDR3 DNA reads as TGTGCCAGCAGCACCGTAGGGGTCTCCAATCAGCCCCAGCATTTT. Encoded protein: CASSTVGVSNQPQHF.